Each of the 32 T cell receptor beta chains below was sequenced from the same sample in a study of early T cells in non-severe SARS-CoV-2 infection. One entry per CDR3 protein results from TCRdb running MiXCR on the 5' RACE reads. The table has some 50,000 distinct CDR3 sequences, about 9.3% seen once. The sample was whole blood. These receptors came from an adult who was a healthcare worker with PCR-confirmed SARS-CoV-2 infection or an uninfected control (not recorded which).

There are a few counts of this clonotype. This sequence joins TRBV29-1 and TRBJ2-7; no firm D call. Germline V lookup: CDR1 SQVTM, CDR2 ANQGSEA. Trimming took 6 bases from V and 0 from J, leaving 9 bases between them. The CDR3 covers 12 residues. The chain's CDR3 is CSVATDSYEQYF. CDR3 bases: TGCAGCGTAGCGACTGACTCCTACGAGCAGTACTTC.

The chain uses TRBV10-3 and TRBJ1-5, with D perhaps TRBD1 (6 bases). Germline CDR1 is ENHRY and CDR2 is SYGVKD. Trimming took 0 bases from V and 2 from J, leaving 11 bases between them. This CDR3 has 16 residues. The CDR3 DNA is TGTGCCATCAGTGAGTCCGGGGGCGGCGGCAATCAGCCCCAGCATTTT. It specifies CAISESGGGGNQPQHF.

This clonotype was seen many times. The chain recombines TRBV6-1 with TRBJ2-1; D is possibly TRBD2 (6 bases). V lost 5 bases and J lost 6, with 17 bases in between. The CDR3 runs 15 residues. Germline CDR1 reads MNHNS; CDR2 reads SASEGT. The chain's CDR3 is CASSPRPGVPNEQFF. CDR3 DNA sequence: TGTGCCAGCAGTCCACGTCCGGGGGTCCCCAATGAGCAGTTCTTC.

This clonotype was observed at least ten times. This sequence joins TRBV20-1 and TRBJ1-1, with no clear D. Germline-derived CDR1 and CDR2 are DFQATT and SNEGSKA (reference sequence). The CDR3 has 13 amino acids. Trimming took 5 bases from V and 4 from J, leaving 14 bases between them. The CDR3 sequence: CSAERPEVTEAFF. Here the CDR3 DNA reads TGCAGTGCTGAACGTCCCGAAGTCACTGAAGCTTTCTTT.

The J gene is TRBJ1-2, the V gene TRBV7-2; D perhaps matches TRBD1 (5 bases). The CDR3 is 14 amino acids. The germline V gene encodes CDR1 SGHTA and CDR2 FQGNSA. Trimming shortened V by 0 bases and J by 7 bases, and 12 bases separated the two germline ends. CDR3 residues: CASSLAQQATGYTF. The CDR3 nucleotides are TGTGCCAGCAGCTTAGCCCAACAGGCCACTGGCTACACCTTC. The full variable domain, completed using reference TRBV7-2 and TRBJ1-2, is GAGVSQSPSNKVTEKGKDVELRCDPISGHTALYWYRQSLGQGLEFLIYFQGNSAPDKSGLPSDRFSAERTGGSVSTLTIQRTQQEDSAVYLCASSLAQQATGYTFGSGTRLTVV.

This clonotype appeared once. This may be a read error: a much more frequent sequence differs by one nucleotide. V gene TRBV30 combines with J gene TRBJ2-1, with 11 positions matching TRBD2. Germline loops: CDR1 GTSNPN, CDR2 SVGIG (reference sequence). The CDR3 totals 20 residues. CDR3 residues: CGWSGSLLAGVPRVYNEQFF. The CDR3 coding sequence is TGTGGCTGGAGTGGGTCCTTACTAGCGGGGGTGCCAAGGGTATACAATGAGCAGTTCTTC.

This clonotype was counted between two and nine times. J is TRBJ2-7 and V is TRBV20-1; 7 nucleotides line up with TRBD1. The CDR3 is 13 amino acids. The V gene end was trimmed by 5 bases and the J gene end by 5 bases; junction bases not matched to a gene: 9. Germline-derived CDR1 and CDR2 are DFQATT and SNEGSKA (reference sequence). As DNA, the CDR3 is TGCAGTGCTGGTAGACAGGGTAACAACGAGCAGTACTTC. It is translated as CSAGRQGNNEQYF.

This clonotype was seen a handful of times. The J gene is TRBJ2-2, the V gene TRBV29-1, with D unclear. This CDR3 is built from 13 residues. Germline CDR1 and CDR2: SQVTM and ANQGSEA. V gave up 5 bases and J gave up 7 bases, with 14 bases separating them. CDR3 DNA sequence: TGCAGCGTTAACAAGGATGGTGGCGGGGAGCTGTTTTTT. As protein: CSVNKDGGGELFF.

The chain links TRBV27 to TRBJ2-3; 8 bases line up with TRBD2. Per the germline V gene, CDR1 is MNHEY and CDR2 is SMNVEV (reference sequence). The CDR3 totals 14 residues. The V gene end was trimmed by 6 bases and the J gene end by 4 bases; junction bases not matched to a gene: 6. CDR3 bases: TGTGCCAGCAGCTTCAGCGGGGGCCCAGATACGCAGTATTTT. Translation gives CASSFSGGPDTQYF.

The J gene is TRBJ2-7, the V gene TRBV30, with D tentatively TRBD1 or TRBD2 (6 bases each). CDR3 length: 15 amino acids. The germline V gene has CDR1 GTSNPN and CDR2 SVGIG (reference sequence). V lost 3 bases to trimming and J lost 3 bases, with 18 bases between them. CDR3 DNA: TGTGCCTGGAGGGGGGGCGCCTATTCACTCTACGAGCAGTACTTC. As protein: CAWRGGAYSLYEQYF.

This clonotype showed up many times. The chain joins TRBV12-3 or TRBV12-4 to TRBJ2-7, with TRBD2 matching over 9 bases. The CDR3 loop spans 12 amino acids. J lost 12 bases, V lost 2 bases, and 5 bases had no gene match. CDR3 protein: CASSLSTSGRYF. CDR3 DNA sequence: TGTGCCAGCAGTTTATCGACTAGCGGTCGGTACTTC.

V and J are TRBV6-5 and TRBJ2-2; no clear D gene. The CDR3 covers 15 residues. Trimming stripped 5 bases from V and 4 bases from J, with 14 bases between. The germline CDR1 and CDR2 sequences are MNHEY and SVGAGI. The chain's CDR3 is CASSHEWAGTGELFF. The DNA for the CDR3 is TGTGCCAGCAGTCACGAGTGGGCCGGCACCGGGGAGCTGTTTTTT.

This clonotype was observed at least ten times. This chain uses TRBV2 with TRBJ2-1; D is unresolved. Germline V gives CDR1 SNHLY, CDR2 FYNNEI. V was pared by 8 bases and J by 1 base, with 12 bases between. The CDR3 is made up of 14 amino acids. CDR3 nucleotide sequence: TGTGCCAGCGACCCTTTGGCTTCCTACAATGAGCAGTTCTTC. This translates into CASDPLASYNEQFF. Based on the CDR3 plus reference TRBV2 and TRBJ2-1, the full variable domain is EPEVTQTPSHQVTQMGQEVILRCVPISNHLYFYWYRQILGQKVEFLVSFYNNEISEKSEIFDDQFSVERPDGSNFTLKIRSTKLEDSAMYFCASDPLASYNEQFFGPGTRLTVL.

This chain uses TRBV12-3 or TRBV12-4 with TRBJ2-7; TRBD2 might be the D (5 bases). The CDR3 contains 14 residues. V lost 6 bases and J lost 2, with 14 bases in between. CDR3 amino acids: CASSPGLGTYEQYF. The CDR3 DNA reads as TGTGCCAGCAGCCCCGGACTGGGCACCTACGAGCAGTACTTC.

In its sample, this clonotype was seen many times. The CDR3 loop reads CAWIRGTEAFF. CDR3 bases: TGTGCCTGGATTAGGGGGACTGAAGCTTTCTTT. The chain recombines TRBV30 with TRBJ1-1; weak D call: TRBD1 (6 bases). CDR3 size: 11 residues. Germline-derived CDR1 and CDR2 are GTSNPN and SVGIG (reference sequence). V shed 4 bases and J shed 5 bases, with 8 bases lying between them.

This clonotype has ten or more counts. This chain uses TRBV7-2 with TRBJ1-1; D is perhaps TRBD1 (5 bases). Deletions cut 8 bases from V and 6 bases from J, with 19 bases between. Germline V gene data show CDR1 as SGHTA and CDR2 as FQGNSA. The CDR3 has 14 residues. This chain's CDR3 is CASSREGTWAEAFF. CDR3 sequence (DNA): TGTGCCAGCTCCAGGGAGGGGACCTGGGCTGAAGCTTTCTTT.

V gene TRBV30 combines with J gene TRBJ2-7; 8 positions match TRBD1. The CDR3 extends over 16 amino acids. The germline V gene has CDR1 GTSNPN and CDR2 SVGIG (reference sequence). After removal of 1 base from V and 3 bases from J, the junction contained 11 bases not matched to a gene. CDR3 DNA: TGTGCCTGGAGTGGAGGGGCCATGACAGGGGTCTACGAGCAGTACTTC. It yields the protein CAWSGGAMTGVYEQYF. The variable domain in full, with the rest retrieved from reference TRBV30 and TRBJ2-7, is SQTIHQWPATLVQPVGSPLSLECTVEGTSNPNLYWYRQAAGRGLQLLFYSVGIGQISSEVPQNLSASRPQDRQFILSSKKLLLSDSGFYLCAWSGGAMTGVYEQYFGPGTRLTVT.

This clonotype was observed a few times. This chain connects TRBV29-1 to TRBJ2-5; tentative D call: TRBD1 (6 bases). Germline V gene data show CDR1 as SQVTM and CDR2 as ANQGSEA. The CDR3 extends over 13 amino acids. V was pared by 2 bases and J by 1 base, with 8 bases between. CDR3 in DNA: TGCAGCGTTGAACAGGGGTCCCAAGAGACCCAGTACTTC. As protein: CSVEQGSQETQYF.

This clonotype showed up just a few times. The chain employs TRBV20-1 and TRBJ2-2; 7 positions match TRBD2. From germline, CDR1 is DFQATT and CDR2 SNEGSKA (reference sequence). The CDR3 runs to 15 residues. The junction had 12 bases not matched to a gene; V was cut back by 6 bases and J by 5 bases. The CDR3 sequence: CSAERGGRRTGELFF. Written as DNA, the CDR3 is TGCAGTGCCGAAAGGGGAGGGCGCAGGACCGGGGAGCTGTTTTTT.

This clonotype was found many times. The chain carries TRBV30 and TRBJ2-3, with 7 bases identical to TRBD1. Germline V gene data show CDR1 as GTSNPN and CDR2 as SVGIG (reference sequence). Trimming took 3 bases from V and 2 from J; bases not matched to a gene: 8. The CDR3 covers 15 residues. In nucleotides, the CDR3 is TGTGCCTGGAGGGCCGGGACAGCAAACACAGATACGCAGTATTTT. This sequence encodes CAWRAGTANTDTQYF.

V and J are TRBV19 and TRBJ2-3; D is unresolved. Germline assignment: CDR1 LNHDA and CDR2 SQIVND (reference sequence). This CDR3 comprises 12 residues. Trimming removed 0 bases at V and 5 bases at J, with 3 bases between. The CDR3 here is CASSIEGDTQYF. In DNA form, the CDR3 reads TGTGCCAGTAGTATAGAGGGAGATACGCAGTATTTT.

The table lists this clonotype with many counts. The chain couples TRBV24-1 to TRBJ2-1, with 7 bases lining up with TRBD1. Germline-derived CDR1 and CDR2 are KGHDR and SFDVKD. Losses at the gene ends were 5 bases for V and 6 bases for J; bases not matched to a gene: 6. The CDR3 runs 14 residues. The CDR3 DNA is TGTGCCACCAGTGGAGGGGGCGAACGCAATGAGCAGTTCTTC. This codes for CATSGGGERNEQFF.

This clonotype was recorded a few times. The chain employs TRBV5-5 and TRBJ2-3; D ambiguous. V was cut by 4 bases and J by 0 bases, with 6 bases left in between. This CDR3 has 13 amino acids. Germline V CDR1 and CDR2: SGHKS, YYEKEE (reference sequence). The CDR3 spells CASSPQSTDTQYF. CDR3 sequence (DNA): TGTGCCAGCAGCCCCCAGAGCACAGATACGCAGTATTTT.

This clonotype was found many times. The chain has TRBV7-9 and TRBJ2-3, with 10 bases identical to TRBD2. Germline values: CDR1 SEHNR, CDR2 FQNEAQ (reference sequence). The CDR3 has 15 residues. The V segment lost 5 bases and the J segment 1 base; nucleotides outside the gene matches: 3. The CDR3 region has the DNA TGTGCCAGCAGCCTCACTAGCGGGGGCACAGATACGCAGTATTTT. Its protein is CASSLTSGGTDTQYF.

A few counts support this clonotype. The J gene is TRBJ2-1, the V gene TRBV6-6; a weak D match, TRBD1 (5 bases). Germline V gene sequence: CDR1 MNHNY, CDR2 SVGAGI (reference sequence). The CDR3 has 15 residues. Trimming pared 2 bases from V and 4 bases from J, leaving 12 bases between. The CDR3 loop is CASSYGAGPYNEQFF. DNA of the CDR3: TGTGCCAGCAGTTACGGGGCAGGCCCTTACAATGAGCAGTTCTTC.

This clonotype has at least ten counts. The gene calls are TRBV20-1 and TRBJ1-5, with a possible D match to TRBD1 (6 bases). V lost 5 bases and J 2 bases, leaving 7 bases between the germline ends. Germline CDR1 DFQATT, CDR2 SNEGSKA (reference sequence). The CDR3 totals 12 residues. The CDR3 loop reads CSAGGRNQPQHF. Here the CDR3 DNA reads TGCAGTGCTGGGGGCCGCAATCAGCCCCAGCATTTT.

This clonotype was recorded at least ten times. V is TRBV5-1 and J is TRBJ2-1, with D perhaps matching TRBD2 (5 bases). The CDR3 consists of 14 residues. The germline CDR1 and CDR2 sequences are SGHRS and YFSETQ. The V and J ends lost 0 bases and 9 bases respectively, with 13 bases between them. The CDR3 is CASSLVGLGTEQFF. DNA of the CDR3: TGCGCCAGCAGCTTGGTTGGACTGGGTACTGAGCAGTTCTTC.

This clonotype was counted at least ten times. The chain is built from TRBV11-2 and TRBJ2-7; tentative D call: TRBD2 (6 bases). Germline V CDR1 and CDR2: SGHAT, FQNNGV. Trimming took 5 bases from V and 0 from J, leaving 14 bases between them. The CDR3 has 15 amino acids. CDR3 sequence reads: CASSEGLMSSYEQYF. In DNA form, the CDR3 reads TGTGCCAGCAGCGAGGGACTGATGAGCTCCTACGAGCAGTACTTC.

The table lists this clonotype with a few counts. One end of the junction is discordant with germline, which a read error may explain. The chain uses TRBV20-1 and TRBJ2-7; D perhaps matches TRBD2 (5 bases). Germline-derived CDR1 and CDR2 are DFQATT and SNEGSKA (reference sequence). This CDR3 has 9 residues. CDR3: CSAMGASGF. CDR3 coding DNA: TGCAGTGCTATGGGAGCATCGGGATTC.

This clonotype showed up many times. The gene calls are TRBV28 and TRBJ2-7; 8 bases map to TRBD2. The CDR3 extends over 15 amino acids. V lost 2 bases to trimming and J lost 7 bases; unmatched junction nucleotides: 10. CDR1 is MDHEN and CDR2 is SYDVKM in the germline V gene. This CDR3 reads CASSLRGSGVQEQYF. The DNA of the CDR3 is TGTGCCAGCAGTTTACGGGGTAGCGGGGTCCAGGAGCAGTACTTC.

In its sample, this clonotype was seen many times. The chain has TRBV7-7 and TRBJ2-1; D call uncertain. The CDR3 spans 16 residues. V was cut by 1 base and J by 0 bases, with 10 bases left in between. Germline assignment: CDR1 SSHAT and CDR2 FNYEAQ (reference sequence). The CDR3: CASSLGVQSSYNEQFF. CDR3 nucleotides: TGTGCCAGCAGCTTAGGAGTTCAGAGCTCCTACAATGAGCAGTTCTTC.

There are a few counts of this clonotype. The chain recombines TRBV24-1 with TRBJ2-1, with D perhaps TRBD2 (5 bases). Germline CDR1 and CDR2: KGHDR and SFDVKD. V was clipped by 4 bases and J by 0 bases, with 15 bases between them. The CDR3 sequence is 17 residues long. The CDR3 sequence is CATSDRFTTSSYNEQFF. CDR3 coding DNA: TGTGCCACCAGTGACCGATTCACAACTAGCTCCTACAATGAGCAGTTCTTC.